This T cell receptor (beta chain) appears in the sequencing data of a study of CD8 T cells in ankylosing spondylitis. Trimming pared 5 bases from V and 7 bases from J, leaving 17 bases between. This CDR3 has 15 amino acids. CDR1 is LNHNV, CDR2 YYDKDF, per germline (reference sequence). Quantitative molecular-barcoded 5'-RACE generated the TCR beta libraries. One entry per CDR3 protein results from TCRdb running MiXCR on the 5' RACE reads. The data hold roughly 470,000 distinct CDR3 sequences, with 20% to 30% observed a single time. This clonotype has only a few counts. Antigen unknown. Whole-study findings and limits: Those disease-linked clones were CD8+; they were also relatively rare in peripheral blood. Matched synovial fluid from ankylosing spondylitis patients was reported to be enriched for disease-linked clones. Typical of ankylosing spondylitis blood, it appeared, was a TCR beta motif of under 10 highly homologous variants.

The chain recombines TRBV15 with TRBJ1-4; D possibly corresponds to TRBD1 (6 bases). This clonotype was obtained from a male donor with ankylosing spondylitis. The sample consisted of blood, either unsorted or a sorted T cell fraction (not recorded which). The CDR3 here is CATSLIQGGREKLFF. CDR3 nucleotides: TGTGCCACCAGCCTAATACAGGGCGGTCGTGAAAAACTGTTTTTT.